This T cell receptor beta chain stems from a study of cytomegalovirus exposure and HLA in healthy donors. Study results and limitations: The classifier reportedly diagnosed cytomegalovirus status with high sensitivity and specificity. The majority of TCR sequences were rare, yet some public TCRs appeared in many donors. Researchers had no immune exposure information except CMV serostatus available. An analysis that was carried out later associated about 17,000 TCR beta sequences with HLA alleles at 0.05 false discovery rate.

Both 60 Vbeta primers and 13 Jbeta primers went into the PCR. The method was immunoSEQ multiplex PCR; TCRdb's version includes in-frame clones alone and lacks a portion of them. Of over 150,000 clones in the sample, 60% to 85% were seen once. Concerning this clone: Its antigen is not known.

The V gene's germline CDR1 is SGHRS and CDR2 YFSETQ. The CDR3 is 15 amino acids. V was pared by 2 bases and J by 1 base, with 2 bases of the junction left unmatched. The chain recombines TRBV5-1 with TRBJ2-2; 7 nucleotides align to TRBD1. Material: PBMCs. The clonotype was recovered from a woman between 40 and 50 years old in good health and CMV-seronegative. CDR3 in amino acids: CASSFRQGNTGELFF. In DNA form, the CDR3 reads TGCGCCAGCAGCTTTCGACAGGGGAACACCGGGGAGCTGTTTTTT.